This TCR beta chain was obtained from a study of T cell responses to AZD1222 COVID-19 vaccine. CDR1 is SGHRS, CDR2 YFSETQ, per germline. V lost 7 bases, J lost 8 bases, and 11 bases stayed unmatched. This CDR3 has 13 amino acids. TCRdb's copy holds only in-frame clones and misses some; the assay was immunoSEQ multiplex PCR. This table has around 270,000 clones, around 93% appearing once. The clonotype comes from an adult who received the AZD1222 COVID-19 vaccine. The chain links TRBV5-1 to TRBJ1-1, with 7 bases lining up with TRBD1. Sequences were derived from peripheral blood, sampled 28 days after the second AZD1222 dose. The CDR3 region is CASRTGDNAEAFF. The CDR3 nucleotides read TGCGCCAGCCGCACAGGGGACAATGCCGAAGCTTTCTTT.